The rows below give T cell receptor beta chains drawn from one sample of a study of tumor-infiltrating lymphocytes in localized non-small cell lung cancer. Measured with immunoSEQ multiplex PCR; TCRdb has only the in-frame clones, and not every one. The sample lists around 7,200 clones; 65% to 75% were seen once. The sample consisted of lung tumor tissue. The receptors derive from a human donor with non-small cell lung cancer. Each CDR3 is given with its conserved first and last residue. D genes are given only for firm matches. Expanded clones are given a class, and other clones once, few, many or no size at all.

TRBV30	few	TRBJ1-4	.	TGTGCCTGGAGTCCCCACAGTTCAACTAATGAAAAACTGTTTTTT	CAWSPHSSTNEKLFF
TRBV20-1	.	TRBJ2-7	.	TGCAGTGCTAGGGGGGCCTACGAGCAGTACTTC	CSARGAYEQYF
TRBV2	.	TRBJ2-5	.	TGTGCCAGCAGTGAAGAAAGGGGACACCCGTACTTC	CASSEERGHPYF
TRBV10-1	few	TRBJ2-3	.	TGCGCCAGCAGTGACATTGGGAGGGGGAGTACAGATACGCAGTATTTT	CASSDIGRGSTDTQYF
TRBV7-3	.	TRBJ2-1	TRBD2	TGTGCCAGCAGCTTAACGGCTAGCGGGGGCTCCTACAATGAGCAGTTCTTC	CASSLTASGGSYNEQFF
TRBV10-3	.	TRBJ2-5	TRBD2	TGTGCCATCAGCCATCCGGGACTAACTCCGGGTGCTGGAGAGACCCAGTACTTC	CAISHPGLTPGAGETQYF
TRBV19	.	TRBJ1-2	TRBD1	TGTGCCAGTAGTCCCGACAGGGTAGACTATGGCTACACCTTC	CASSPDRVDYGYTF
TRBV10-3	few	TRBJ1-1	.	TGTGCCATCAGGGGGAACACTGAAGCTTTCTTT	CAIRGNTEAFF
TRBV19	.	TRBJ1-1	TRBD1	TGTGCCAGTAGCCTTATGATTTGGACAGGGGGGATGAACACTGAAGCTTTCTTT	CASSLMIWTGGMNTEAFF
TRBV29-1	.	TRBJ1-1	.	TGCAGCGTTGAAGGCAGCGTTATGAACACTGAAGCTTTCTTT	CSVEGSVMNTEAFF
TRBV4-2	.	TRBJ1-2	.	TGTGCCAGCAGCCAAGAAGGGCGGAGCTATGGCTACACCTTC	CASSQEGRSYGYTF
TRBV4-3	.	TRBJ1-1	.	TGCGCCAGCAGCCACCGCGGAGGGACTGAAGCTTTCTTT	CASSHRGGTEAFF
TRBV11-2	.	TRBJ2-1	.	TGTGCCAGCAGCTTAGAGGCGGGGTACAATGAGCAGTTCTTC	CASSLEAGYNEQFF
TRBV5-1	once	TRBJ2-1	TRBD1	TGCGCCAGCAGCTTGGGACAGGGGGCTTACAATGAGCAGTTCTTC	CASSLGQGAYNEQFF
TRBV2	.	TRBJ2-5	.	TGTGCCAGCAGCCCCAGCACTGAGACCCAGTACTTC	CASSPSTETQYF
TRBV6-5	.	TRBJ2-7	.	TGTGCCAGCAGTTACTCGAGCGGGACAGACTACGAGCAGTACTTC	CASSYSSGTDYEQYF
TRBV7-2	.	TRBJ2-3	.	TGTGCCAGCAGCTTCGGGGGGACAGGCTCAGATACGCAGTATTTT	CASSFGGTGSDTQYF
TRBV6-1	.	TRBJ2-1	.	TGTGCCAGCAGGGGGAGCTCCTACAATGAGCAGTTCTTC	CASRGSSYNEQFF
TRBV4-2	.	TRBJ1-1	.	TGTGCCAGCAGCTCCGGGGGCCCTGAAGCTTTCTTT	CASSSGGPEAFF
TRBV7-9	.	TRBJ2-5	.	TGTGCCAGCAGCTCTAAAGAGACCCAGTACTTC	CASSSKETQYF
TRBV18	.	TRBJ1-6	TRBD1	TGTGCCAGCTCACCTAAGGGACAGGGAGAATCACCCCTCCACTTT	CASSPKGQGESPLHF
TRBV30	.	TRBJ2-7	TRBD1	TGTGCCTGGAGTGTAATCAGGTTGGACAGGGGGCTTTCCTACGAGCAGTACTTC	CAWSVIRLDRGLSYEQYF
TRBV30	.	TRBJ1-4	.	TGTGCCTGGAGTCCAAACTCGGGACTTGGGGGAAAACTGTTTTTT	CAWSPNSGLGGKLFF
TRBV7-3	few	TRBJ1-1	.	TGTGCCAGCAGCTTGAACAGCTACACTGAAGCTTTCTTT	CASSLNSYTEAFF
TRBV19	few	TRBJ2-1	TRBD2	TGTGCTAGTAAGGGGACTAGCGGGGCTCATGAGCAGTTCTTC	CASKGTSGAHEQFF
TRBV5-4	.	TRBJ2-2	TRBD1	TGTGCCAGCAGCCCACGGGACAGGGGAAACACCGGGGAGCTGTTTTTT	CASSPRDRGNTGELFF
TRBV20-1	.	TRBJ2-1	.	TGCAGTGCTCCGGGACCCTATGAGCAGTTCTTC	CSAPGPYEQFF
TRBV5-5	.	TRBJ2-7	.	TGTGCCAGCAGCTTGTCTTACGTCTACGAGCAGTACTTC	CASSLSYVYEQYF
TRBV9	once	TRBJ2-3	.	TGTGCCAGCAGCGTAGGGGGTAGCCGAAGCACAGATACGCAGTATTTT	CASSVGGSRSTDTQYF
TRBV9	.	TRBJ1-6	.	TGTGCCAGCAGCGCGCGGGCGTTGGGCAATTCACCCCTCCACTTT	CASSARALGNSPLHF
TRBV4-1	.	TRBJ2-7	.	TGCGCCAGCAGCCAAGGGCCCAATAGGTACGAGCAGTACTTC	CASSQGPNRYEQYF
TRBV6-1	few	TRBJ1-2	.	TGTGCCAGCAGGGGATCCTCCGGCAGGGTGGGGGGCTACACCTTC	CASRGSSGRVGGYTF